The rows below give T cell receptor beta chains drawn from one sample of a study of cytomegalovirus exposure and HLA in healthy donors. Sequenced by immunoSEQ multiplex PCR; TCRdb stores in-frame clones only, minus some. The data contain roughly 100,000 clones, 10% of them singletons. What was sequenced was PBMCs. These receptors were collected from a man aged 35-49 years in good health and CMV-seropositive. The conserved cysteine and the conserved F or W are not part of the CDR3 here. D genes are given only for firm matches.

j_gene: NA; d_gene: NA; v_gene: TRBV6-5; CDR3aa: ASSQGTFPYEQY
j_gene: TRBJ1-2; d_gene: TRBD1; v_gene: TRBV6-5; CDR3aa: ASSPDRDDGYT
j_gene: TRBJ2-3; d_gene: NA; v_gene: TRBV28; CDR3aa: ASSSSPDTQY
j_gene: NA; d_gene: TRBD2; v_gene: TRBV5-4; CDR3aa: ASSFWGSGSIYEQY
j_gene: TRBJ2-7; d_gene: NA; v_gene: TRBV6-1; CDR3aa: ASGGRENSYEQY
j_gene: TRBJ2-7; d_gene: TRBD2; v_gene: TRBV27; CDR3aa: ASSSPTSGRYEQY
j_gene: TRBJ1-2; d_gene: NA; v_gene: TRBV7-9; CDR3aa: ASSPEGGIYGYT
j_gene: TRBJ2-7; d_gene: NA; v_gene: TRBV2; CDR3aa: ASRGSASAAYEQY
j_gene: TRBJ2-7; d_gene: NA; v_gene: TRBV6-5; CDR3aa: ASSAGTQSYEQY
j_gene: TRBJ2-4; d_gene: NA; v_gene: TRBV25-1; CDR3aa: ASREKGGNIQY
j_gene: TRBJ2-7; d_gene: TRBD2; v_gene: TRBV9; CDR3aa: ASSPHSGRVPYEQY
j_gene: TRBJ2-2; d_gene: NA; v_gene: TRBV6-6; CDR3aa: ASSYDLDGELF
j_gene: TRBJ2-5; d_gene: TRBD1; v_gene: TRBV19; CDR3aa: ASSIDGRGRQETQY
j_gene: TRBJ2-1; d_gene: TRBD1; v_gene: TRBV28; CDR3aa: ASKPGQGYEQF
j_gene: TRBJ2-2; d_gene: NA; v_gene: TRBV12-5; CDR3aa: AVSRTNTGELF
j_gene: TRBJ1-3; d_gene: NA; v_gene: TRBV7-6; CDR3aa: ASSLSGGLRGNTIY
j_gene: TRBJ2-1; d_gene: NA; v_gene: TRBV5-1; CDR3aa: ASSLIPTGSSYNEQF
j_gene: TRBJ1-2; d_gene: NA; v_gene: TRBV13; CDR3aa: ASSLGDTNYGYT
j_gene: TRBJ2-5; d_gene: NA; v_gene: TRBV28; CDR3aa: ASSPGRVKTQY
j_gene: TRBJ1-5; d_gene: NA; v_gene: TRBV15; CDR3aa: ATSRDGQTNQPQH